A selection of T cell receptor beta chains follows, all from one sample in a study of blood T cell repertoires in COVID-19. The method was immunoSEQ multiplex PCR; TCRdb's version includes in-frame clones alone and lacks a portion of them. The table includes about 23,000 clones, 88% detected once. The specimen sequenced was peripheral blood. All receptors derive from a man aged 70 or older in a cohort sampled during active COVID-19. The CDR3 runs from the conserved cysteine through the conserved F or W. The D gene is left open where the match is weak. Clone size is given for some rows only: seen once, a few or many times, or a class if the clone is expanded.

CDR3 protein: CASSSGLAGGHEQFF
CDR3 DNA: TGTGCCAGCAGCTCAGGACTAGCGGGAGGGCATGAGCAGTTCTTC
V gene: TRBV7-2
clone size: NA
J gene: TRBJ2-1
D gene: TRBD2

CDR3 protein: CASRTDRAEQYF
CDR3 DNA: TGTGCCAGCAGAACCGACAGGGCCGAGCAGTACTTC
V gene: TRBV2
clone size: NA
J gene: TRBJ2-7
D gene: TRBD1

CDR3 protein: CASTRSRNTEAFF
CDR3 DNA: TGTGCCAGCACGCGGAGCCGGAACACTGAAGCTTTCTTT
V gene: TRBV6-5
clone size: NA
J gene: TRBJ1-1
D gene: NA

CDR3 protein: CASSKGTGREPQHF
CDR3 DNA: TGTGCCAGCAGCAAAGGGACAGGGAGGGAGCCCCAGCATTTT
V gene: TRBV5-6
clone size: once
J gene: TRBJ1-5
D gene: TRBD1

CDR3 protein: CATSDSWGRSGEQYF
CDR3 DNA: TGTGCCACCAGTGATTCATGGGGGCGCTCTGGCGAGCAGTACTTC
V gene: TRBV24-1
clone size: NA
J gene: TRBJ2-7
D gene: NA

CDR3 protein: CASSSLAEETQYF
CDR3 DNA: TGTGCCAGCAGCTCACTAGCAGAAGAGACCCAGTACTTC
V gene: TRBV5-6
clone size: NA
J gene: TRBJ2-5
D gene: NA

CDR3 protein: CASSLVSGQGSLNTEAFF
CDR3 DNA: TGCGCCAGCAGCTTGGTTTCCGGACAGGGGTCCCTCAACACTGAAGCTTTCTTT
V gene: TRBV5-1
clone size: NA
J gene: TRBJ1-1
D gene: TRBD1

CDR3 protein: CASSLQLAGRVNEQFF
CDR3 DNA: TGTGCCAGCAGCTTACAGCTAGCGGGAAGGGTCAATGAGCAGTTCTTC
V gene: TRBV7-8
clone size: NA
J gene: TRBJ2-1
D gene: TRBD2

CDR3 protein: CASSVVSGGYEQYF
CDR3 DNA: TGTGCCAGCAGCGTAGTTAGCGGAGGATACGAGCAGTACTTC
V gene: TRBV9
clone size: NA
J gene: TRBJ2-7
D gene: NA

CDR3 protein: CAWSNRGSYNSPLHF
CDR3 DNA: TGTGCCTGGAGCAACAGGGGTTCCTATAATTCACCCCTCCACTTT
V gene: TRBV30
clone size: NA
J gene: TRBJ1-6
D gene: TRBD1

CDR3 protein: CASSLRPGRRDTEAFF
CDR3 DNA: TGTGCCAGCAGTTTAAGGCCGGGGCGGAGGGACACTGAAGCTTTCTTT
V gene: TRBV27
clone size: NA
J gene: TRBJ1-1
D gene: NA

CDR3 protein: CASSYEYQETQYF
CDR3 DNA: TGTGCCAGCAGCTACGAGTACCAAGAGACCCAGTACTTC
V gene: TRBV11-2
clone size: NA
J gene: TRBJ2-5
D gene: NA

CDR3 protein: CASSMDNPYNSPLHF
CDR3 DNA: TGTGCCAGCAGTATGGACAATCCCTATAATTCACCCCTCCACTTT
V gene: TRBV28
clone size: NA
J gene: TRBJ1-6
D gene: NA

CDR3 protein: CASSVTGANQETQYF
CDR3 DNA: TGCGCCAGCAGCGTGACAGGGGCGAACCAAGAGACCCAGTACTTC
V gene: TRBV5-1
clone size: NA
J gene: TRBJ2-5
D gene: TRBD1

CDR3 protein: CASSEGGNSGNTIYF
CDR3 DNA: TGTGCCAGCAGTGAAGGAGGGAACTCTGGAAACACCATATATTTT
V gene: TRBV25-1
clone size: NA
J gene: TRBJ1-3
D gene: NA

CDR3 protein: CSASVAGGPGTGELFF
CDR3 DNA: TGCAGTGCTAGTGTAGCGGGAGGGCCTGGCACCGGGGAGCTGTTTTTT
V gene: TRBV20-1
clone size: NA
J gene: TRBJ2-2
D gene: TRBD2

CDR3 protein: CASSFPGQGQETQYF
CDR3 DNA: TGTGCCAGCAGCTTCCCCGGACAGGGCCAAGAGACCCAGTACTTC
V gene: TRBV5-4
clone size: NA
J gene: TRBJ2-5
D gene: TRBD1

CDR3 protein: CASSGLAGTDTQYF
CDR3 DNA: TGCGCCAGCAGCGGACTAGCGGGTACAGATACGCAGTATTTT
V gene: TRBV5-1
clone size: NA
J gene: TRBJ2-3
D gene: TRBD2

CDR3 protein: CASRPQANEKLFF
CDR3 DNA: TGTGCCAGCAGACCACAGGCCAATGAAAAACTGTTTTTT
V gene: TRBV6-6
clone size: NA
J gene: TRBJ1-4
D gene: NA

CDR3 protein: CASRLAPGLPYNEQFF
CDR3 DNA: TGTGCAAGTCGCTTAGCCCCGGGACTACCATACAATGAGCAGTTCTTC
V gene: TRBV12-2
clone size: NA
J gene: TRBJ2-1
D gene: NA

CDR3 protein: CASSHDKTRNTGELFF
CDR3 DNA: TGCGCCAGCAGCCATGATAAAACAAGGAACACCGGGGAGCTGTTTTTT
V gene: TRBV4-1
clone size: NA
J gene: TRBJ2-2
D gene: NA

CDR3 protein: CASSFPGEGGYTF
CDR3 DNA: TGCGCCAGCAGCTTTCCAGGGGAGGGAGGCTACACCTTC
V gene: TRBV5-1
clone size: NA
J gene: TRBJ1-2
D gene: NA

CDR3 protein: CASSPIRDFQGGNQPQHF
CDR3 DNA: TGTGCCAGCAGCCCCATAAGGGACTTCCAGGGCGGCAATCAGCCCCAGCATTTT
V gene: TRBV28
clone size: few
J gene: TRBJ1-5
D gene: NA

CDR3 protein: CASSRGQSSTDTQYF
CDR3 DNA: TGTGCCAGCAGCCGCGGACAGTCTAGCACAGATACGCAGTATTTT
V gene: TRBV7-9
clone size: NA
J gene: TRBJ2-3
D gene: NA

CDR3 protein: CASSQDGLAETQYF
CDR3 DNA: TGCGCCAGCAGCCAAGATGGACTAGCGGAGACCCAGTACTTC
V gene: TRBV4-3
clone size: once
J gene: TRBJ2-5
D gene: TRBD2

CDR3 protein: CASSLGLAGNTGELFF
CDR3 DNA: TGCGCCAGCAGCTTGGGCCTAGCGGGAAACACCGGGGAGCTGTTTTTT
V gene: TRBV5-1
clone size: NA
J gene: TRBJ2-2
D gene: TRBD2

CDR3 protein: CASSQNSYGYTF
CDR3 DNA: TGCGCCAGCAGCCAAAATAGCTATGGCTACACCTTC
V gene: TRBV4-3
clone size: NA
J gene: TRBJ1-2
D gene: NA

CDR3 protein: CASSLGQGAITDTQYF
CDR3 DNA: TGTGCCAGCAGCTTGGGACAGGGGGCGATTACAGATACGCAGTATTTT
V gene: TRBV7-9
clone size: NA
J gene: TRBJ2-3
D gene: TRBD1

CDR3 protein: CASSHRGTDEKLFF
CDR3 DNA: TGTGCCAGCAGCCACCGCGGGACAGATGAAAAACTGTTTTTT
V gene: TRBV7-2
clone size: NA
J gene: TRBJ1-4
D gene: TRBD1

CDR3 protein: CASSRQGYGNQPQHF
CDR3 DNA: TGTGCCAGCAGTCGACAGGGGTACGGGAATCAGCCCCAGCATTTT
V gene: TRBV28
clone size: NA
J gene: TRBJ1-5
D gene: TRBD1

CDR3 protein: CASSSPSGRGSGNTIYF
CDR3 DNA: TGTGCCAGCAGCTCACCCTCTGGGCGGGGCTCTGGAAACACCATATATTTT
V gene: TRBV7-2
clone size: NA
J gene: TRBJ1-3
D gene: NA

CDR3 protein: CASSSRGQGAASSFYEQYF
CDR3 DNA: TGCGCCAGCAGCTCCCGTGGACAGGGGGCTGCAAGCTCATTCTACGAGCAGTACTTC
V gene: TRBV5-1
clone size: NA
J gene: TRBJ2-7
D gene: TRBD1

CDR3 protein: CASNRGQGAGMNTEAFF
CDR3 DNA: TGCGCCAGCAACCGGGGGCAGGGGGCGGGGATGAACACTGAAGCTTTCTTT
V gene: TRBV5-1
clone size: NA
J gene: TRBJ1-1
D gene: TRBD1

CDR3 protein: CASRAPPDPGREQYF
CDR3 DNA: TGTGCCAGCAGAGCCCCCCCGGACCCCGGGAGGGAGCAGTACTTC
V gene: TRBV2
clone size: NA
J gene: TRBJ2-7
D gene: TRBD2

CDR3 protein: CASSYVGAGYEQYF
CDR3 DNA: TGTGCCAGCAGTTACGTAGGGGCAGGCTACGAGCAGTACTTC
V gene: TRBV6-6
clone size: NA
J gene: TRBJ2-7
D gene: NA

CDR3 protein: CASTYISTAYEQYF
CDR3 DNA: TGTGCCAGCACCTATATCTCGACAGCCTACGAGCAGTACTTC
V gene: TRBV2
clone size: NA
J gene: TRBJ2-7
D gene: NA

CDR3 protein: CSGGQGQETQYF
CDR3 DNA: TGCAGCGGTGGGCAGGGACAAGAGACCCAGTACTTC
V gene: TRBV29-1
clone size: NA
J gene: TRBJ2-5
D gene: NA

CDR3 protein: CASSLSGEKLFF
CDR3 DNA: TGTGCCAGCAGCTTATCCGGGGAAAAACTGTTTTTT
V gene: TRBV7-9
clone size: NA
J gene: TRBJ1-4
D gene: NA

CDR3 protein: CASSLVLQPQHF
CDR3 DNA: TGTGCCAGCAGTTTAGTTCTTCAGCCCCAGCATTTT
V gene: TRBV12-3/TRBV12-4
clone size: NA
J gene: TRBJ1-5
D gene: NA

CDR3 protein: CASMGSTEAFF
CDR3 DNA: TGTGCCAGTATGGGGAGCACTGAAGCTTTCTTT
V gene: TRBV19
clone size: medium-sized
J gene: TRBJ1-1
D gene: NA

CDR3 protein: CASSLSTGGGYEQYF
CDR3 DNA: TGTGCCAGCAGTTTATCGACAGGGGGCGGCTACGAGCAGTACTTC
V gene: TRBV28
clone size: NA
J gene: TRBJ2-7
D gene: TRBD1

CDR3 protein: CASSLTGGNSYTGELFF
CDR3 DNA: TGCGCCAGCAGCCTGACAGGGGGCAACTCATACACCGGGGAGCTGTTTTTT
V gene: TRBV5-1
clone size: NA
J gene: TRBJ2-2
D gene: TRBD1

CDR3 protein: CASSGQGGNYGYTF
CDR3 DNA: TGCGCCAGCAGCGGACAGGGCGGCAACTATGGCTACACCTTC
V gene: TRBV5-1
clone size: NA
J gene: TRBJ1-2
D gene: TRBD1

CDR3 protein: CASRGTGRETQYF
CDR3 DNA: TGTGCCAGCAGGGGGACAGGGAGAGAGACCCAGTACTTC
V gene: TRBV27
clone size: NA
J gene: TRBJ2-5
D gene: TRBD1

CDR3 protein: CASSPKGAKDTQYF
CDR3 DNA: TGTGCCAGCTCACCCAAGGGGGCTAAGGATACGCAGTATTTT
V gene: TRBV18
clone size: NA
J gene: TRBJ2-3
D gene: TRBD1